Shown below are 3 T cell receptor beta chains from a single sample sequenced in a study of regulatory T cells in long-lasting Graves disease. Time point in this sample: newly diagnosed GD, antithyroid drugs for less than 3 months. From PBMCs, RNA was extracted and then used to make the TCR library. Arm-PCR of CDR3 regions with iRepertoire HTBI primers generated TCR beta libraries. One entry per CDR3 protein, called by TCRdb with MiXCR from the multiplex PCR reads. This sample has roughly 420,000 distinct CDR3 sequences, with roughly 15% found just once. The sample was also linked to a second study, of T cells in Graves' hyperthyroidism and ophthalmopathy.

The sequencing used peripheral blood mononuclear cells (PBMCs), collected at new diagnosis, from a patient treated with antithyroid drugs. The source of these receptors is a young woman with Graves disease.

Ten or more counts support this clonotype. The rearrangement joins TRBV10-1 to TRBJ2-1, with a tentative D call TRBD2 (6 bases). Germline V gene lookup returns CDR1 WNHNN and CDR2 SYGVQD (reference sequence). The V end was cut by 2 bases, the J end by 10 bases, with 12 bases between. The CDR3 is 13 amino acids. The CDR3 DNA sequence: TGCGCCAGCAGTGAGGTTTGGGGGAGGGAGCAGTTCTTC. It codes for CASSEVWGREQFF.

This clonotype came up many times. The CDR3, as DNA: TGCAGTGCTCAGAGTCCTAGCGGCCAAGAGACCCAGTACTTC. This translates into CSAQSPSGQETQYF. V usage is TRBV20-1 and J usage is TRBJ2-5, with 7 bases aligning to TRBD2. Germline CDR1 DFQATT, CDR2 SNEGSKA (reference sequence). The CDR3 is 14 amino acids. V lost 5 bases, J lost 1 base, and 7 bases stayed unmatched.

This clonotype has just a few counts. The chain uses TRBV28 and TRBJ1-2; no firm D call. CDR1 and CDR2 (germline): MDHEN, SYDVKM. The CDR3 runs to 16 residues. V gave up 2 bases and J gave up 7 bases, with 20 bases separating them. This CDR3 reads CASSLGLSRPSGGYTF. In nucleotides, the CDR3 is TGTGCCAGCAGTTTAGGACTGAGTCGGCCTAGCGGTGGCTACACCTTC.